A single sample is the source of the 32 T cell receptor beta chains below, sequenced in a study of control samples from healthy donors and cancer patients. Produced via immunoSEQ multiplex PCR; TCRdb's table is partial and in-frame only. The sample records roughly 55,000 clones, about 92% being singletons. Material: PBMCs. The receptors were gathered from a man aged 35 to 55 with colorectal cancer.

The rearrangement joins TRBV5-4 to TRBJ1-3, with D tentatively TRBD1 (6 bases). CDR1 and CDR2 (germline): SGHNT, YYREEE (reference sequence). This CDR3 is built from 18 residues. V was trimmed by 4 bases and J by 0 bases, leaving 20 bases between them. The CDR3 loop reads CASSAGSSGAFSGNTIYF. CDR3 DNA sequence: TGTGCCAGCAGCGCCGGTTCGTCAGGGGCTTTCTCTGGAAACACCATATATTTT.

The chain has TRBV7-9 and TRBJ1-2, with TRBD1 matching 12 bases. Trimming cost V 3 bases and J 8 bases; bases outside gene matches: 10. CDR1 and CDR2 (germline): SEHNR, FQNEAQ (reference sequence). CDR3 length: 16 amino acids. The CDR3 DNA sequence: TGTGCCAGCAGCTTGGCCTCGGGACAGGGGGCAGGCGGCTACACCTTC. This sequence encodes CASSLASGQGAGGYTF.

The rearrangement uses TRBV19 and TRBJ2-1; perhaps TRBD1 as D (6 bases). Germline assignment: CDR1 LNHDA and CDR2 SQIVND (reference sequence). Trimming removed 5 bases from V and 8 bases from J, with 19 bases in between. The CDR3 totals 15 residues. CDR3 protein: CASSSSQGIRDEQFF. The DNA for the CDR3 is TGTGCCAGTAGTTCAAGCCAGGGGATTAGGGATGAGCAGTTCTTC.

V usage is TRBV18 and J usage is TRBJ2-1, with D perhaps TRBD2 (6 bases). This CDR3 spans 15 amino acids. Germline CDR1 KGHSH, CDR2 LQKENI. V shed 3 bases and J shed 0 bases, with 9 bases lying between them. CDR3 sequence reads: CASSPIGSSYNEQFF. Written as DNA, the CDR3 is TGTGCCAGCTCACCTATCGGGAGCTCCTACAATGAGCAGTTCTTC.

V is TRBV5-1 and J is TRBJ2-6; tentative D call: TRBD1 (6 bases). V lost 5 bases and J 1 base, leaving 13 bases between the germline ends. The CDR3 contains 16 residues. Germline values: CDR1 SGHRS, CDR2 YFSETQ. The chain's CDR3 is CASSSGASSGANVLTF. DNA for the CDR3: TGCGCCAGCAGTTCAGGGGCTTCATCTGGGGCCAACGTCCTGACTTTC.

This rearrangement joins TRBV6-5 to TRBJ2-1; D is perhaps TRBD1 (6 bases). The CDR3 is 13 residues long. Per germline, CDR1 MNHEY and CDR2 SVGAGI. V lost 6 bases, J lost 4 bases, and 10 bases lay in between. Here the CDR3 reads CASRQGAYNEQFF. For the CDR3, the DNA is TGTGCCAGCAGACAGGGCGCGTACAATGAGCAGTTCTTC.

This rearrangement joins TRBV6-6 to TRBJ2-1; TRBD2 matches at 7 bases. CDR1 and CDR2 from the germline V gene are MNHNY and SVGAGI (reference sequence). This CDR3 spans 13 amino acids. The V and J ends lost 9 bases and 9 bases, in that order; junction bases with no gene match: 11. The CDR3 region is CASRGDLSGEQFF. In nucleotides, the CDR3 is TGTGCCAGTCGGGGGGACTTATCGGGTGAGCAGTTCTTC.

This clone has a single count. This chain links TRBV19 with TRBJ1-6; D remains ambiguous. The ends were cut back, 4 bases at V and 14 bases at J, with 15 bases in the middle. The CDR3 sequence is 13 residues long. Germline assignment: CDR1 LNHDA and CDR2 SQIVND (reference sequence). The CDR3, as DNA: TGTGCCAGTAGTAGATACAGCCATCTCGCCCTCCACTTT. This gives the protein CASSRYSHLALHF.

V is TRBV3-1 (or the pseudogene TRBV3-2) and J is TRBJ2-7; no clear D gene. The CDR3 totals 13 residues. The germline V gene has CDR1 LGHDT and CDR2 YNNKEL (reference sequence). Between the trimmed V and J ends, which lost 1 base and 1 base, there was a span of 5 bases. The CDR3 sequence is CASSQARSYEQYF. CDR3 nucleotide sequence: TGTGCCAGCAGCCAAGCCAGGTCCTACGAGCAGTACTTC.

This clone has only a few counts. The chain couples TRBV5-1 to TRBJ2-3, with TRBD1 matching 7 bases. Germline values: CDR1 SGHRS, CDR2 YFSETQ. After removal of 4 bases from V and 4 bases from J, the junction contained 9 bases not matched to a gene. This CDR3 is 15 amino acids long. CDR3 in DNA: TGCGCCAGCAGCCCCCTCGACAGGGCTGCAGATACGCAGTATTTT. Amino acid sequence: CASSPLDRAADTQYF.

The chain employs TRBV19 and TRBJ1-2; 9 bases align to TRBD1. CDR1 and CDR2 from the germline V gene are LNHDA and SQIVND (reference sequence). The CDR3 has 17 amino acids. V was clipped by 5 bases and J by 4 bases; unmatched bases: 14. The CDR3 region is CASSSREPTGGFYGYTF. The CDR3 nucleotides are TGTGCCAGTAGTTCCCGAGAGCCCACAGGGGGCTTCTATGGCTACACCTTC.

This chain connects TRBV7-2 to TRBJ1-1; TRBD1 is a possible D gene (6 bases). CDR3 length equals 16 residues. The V end was cut by 1 base, the J end by 4 bases, with 16 bases between. Germline V gene data show CDR1 as SGHTA and CDR2 as FQGNSA. Written as DNA, the CDR3 is TGTGCCAGCAGCTTAGAGTCAGGGACGGGGGCCACTGAAGCTTTCTTT. Translated: CASSLESGTGATEAFF.

This clone was found a few times. The genes are TRBV6-4 and TRBJ2-2, with 7 positions matching TRBD2. After removal of 2 bases from V and 5 bases from J, the junction contained 8 bases not matched to a gene. CDR1 and CDR2 (germline): MRHNA, SNTAGT. The CDR3 length is 16 residues. The CDR3 nucleotides are TGTGCCAGCAGTGACGACGGGGGGACCGGGACCGGGGAGCTGTTTTTT. Encoded protein: CASSDDGGTGTGELFF.

This chain connects TRBV9 to TRBJ1-3; no reliable D call. Trimming took off 4 bases at V and 0 bases at J, with 11 bases between the two ends. From germline, CDR1 is SGDLS and CDR2 YYNGEE. The CDR3 is made up of 15 amino acids. This chain's CDR3 is CASSQSTNSGNTIYF. In nucleotides, the CDR3 is TGTGCCAGCAGCCAATCGACAAACTCTGGAAACACCATATATTTT.

The V call is TRBV10-3, the J call TRBJ2-3, with TRBD2 matching over 11 bases. The CDR3 sequence is 14 residues long. Germline CDR1 reads ENHRY; CDR2 reads SYGVKD. The V and J ends lost 10 bases and 4 bases, in that order; junction bases with no gene match: 7. The chain's CDR3 is CATSTSGGPDTQYF. DNA for the CDR3: TGTGCCACCTCCACTAGCGGGGGCCCAGATACGCAGTATTTT.

The count of this clone is one. The V gene is TRBV7-6, the J gene TRBJ2-7; the D is unclear. This CDR3 contains 13 residues. The germline V gene has CDR1 SGHVS and CDR2 FNYEAQ. The V and J ends lost 1 base and 4 bases respectively, with 8 bases between them. The CDR3 loop reads CASSLGTVYEQYF. In DNA form, the CDR3 reads TGTGCCAGCAGCTTAGGGACCGTATACGAGCAGTACTTC. Combining the CDR3 with reference TRBV7-6 and TRBJ2-7 gives the whole variable domain GAGVSQSPRYKVTKRGQDVALRCDPISGHVSLYWYRQALGQGPEFLTYFNYEAQQDKSGLPNDRFSAERPEGSISTLTIQRTEQRDSAMYRCASSLGTVYEQYFGPGTRLTVT.

The chain uses TRBV5-1 and TRBJ2-1; 7 positions match TRBD1. The germline V gene has CDR1 SGHRS and CDR2 YFSETQ. V was clipped by 0 bases and J by 12 bases; unmatched bases: 6. The CDR3 contains 13 residues. The CDR3 DNA is TGCGCCAGCAGCTTGGAACAGGGGTTAGGGCAGTTCTTC. Translating gives CASSLEQGLGQFF.

This clone was recorded only once. J is TRBJ1-2 and V is TRBV18, with D possibly being TRBD1 (6 bases). Germline assignment: CDR1 KGHSH and CDR2 LQKENI. With 3 bases removed from V and 2 bases from J, the gap between germline ends came to 7 bases. The CDR3 runs 13 residues. This CDR3 is CASSPGANYGYTF. The CDR3 DNA reads TGTGCCAGCTCACCGGGGGCGAACTATGGCTACACCTTC.

The rearrangement links TRBV6-5 to TRBJ2-5, with D uncertain. Germline CDR1 reads MNHEY; CDR2 reads SVGAGI. Deletions cut 2 bases from V and 0 bases from J, with 13 bases between. The CDR3 extends over 16 amino acids. The CDR3 sequence: CASSYGGRGHQETQYF. The CDR3 DNA is TGTGCCAGCAGTTACGGTGGTAGAGGACACCAAGAGACCCAGTACTTC.

Worth noting for this clone: The same CDR3 arises from other DNA sequences in this sample as well. This rearrangement joins TRBV12-3 or TRBV12-4 to TRBJ2-3, with unresolved D. Trimming stripped 0 bases from V and 6 bases from J, with 4 bases between. The CDR3 totals 12 residues. As DNA, the CDR3 is TGTGCCAGCAGTTTAGCCGGGGATACGCAGTATTTT. This encodes CASSLAGDTQYF.

J is TRBJ2-5 and V is TRBV3-1 (or the pseudogene TRBV3-2); no clear D. V was cut by 4 bases and J by 7 bases, with 16 bases left in between. The CDR3 covers 14 residues. The V gene's germline CDR1 is LGHDT and CDR2 YNNKEL (reference sequence). CDR3 nucleotides: TGTGCCAGCAGCCCCCAGCCCGACCGCTCGACCCAGTACTTC. The encoded protein is CASSPQPDRSTQYF.

The chain is built from TRBV7-3 and TRBJ1-4, with D perhaps TRBD1 (5 bases). CDR1 is SGHTA, CDR2 FQGTGA, per germline. The CDR3 is 15 amino acids. Trimming pared 8 bases from V and 1 base from J, leaving 14 bases between. This chain's CDR3 is CASGFGGGTNEKLFF. The CDR3, as DNA: TGTGCCAGCGGATTCGGGGGTGGAACTAATGAAAAACTGTTTTTT.

The chain is built from TRBV3-1 (or the pseudogene TRBV3-2) and TRBJ2-5; no clear D gene. Trimming cost V 4 bases and J 2 bases, with 11 bases left between them. This CDR3 spans 14 amino acids. CDR1 is LGHDT and CDR2 is YNNKEL in the germline V gene (reference sequence). The CDR3: CASSLFTGQETQYF. The CDR3 coding sequence is TGTGCCAGCAGCCTCTTTACCGGGCAAGAGACCCAGTACTTC.

J is TRBJ2-7 and V is TRBV7-6; D is perhaps TRBD1 (6 bases). CDR3 length: 16 amino acids. Germline V lookup: CDR1 SGHVS, CDR2 FNYEAQ. V lost 5 bases, J lost 3 bases, and 20 bases lay in between. In DNA, the CDR3 is TGTGCCAGCAGCCCCAGCTCCACAGGGATCAGCTACGAGCAGTACTTC. Amino acid sequence: CASSPSSTGISYEQYF.

The V and J genes are TRBV5-4 and TRBJ2-6; 7 bases fit TRBD1. This CDR3 comprises 17 residues. The germline V gene has CDR1 SGHNT and CDR2 YYREEE (reference sequence). The V and J ends lost 3 bases and 2 bases, in that order; junction bases with no gene match: 8. CDR3 loop: CASSSGRDRAGANVLTF. CDR3 sequence (DNA): TGTGCCAGCAGCTCCGGAAGGGACAGAGCTGGGGCCAACGTCCTGACTTTC.

The chain uses TRBV18 and TRBJ2-7; D is uncertain. The V and J ends lost 3 bases and 0 bases respectively, with 12 bases between them. This CDR3 has 15 amino acids. The germline gives CDR1 KGHSH, CDR2 LQKENI. The CDR3 DNA reads as TGTGCCAGCTCACCCTTGAACACCTTCTCCTACGAGCAGTACTTC. This sequence encodes CASSPLNTFSYEQYF.

The V gene is TRBV2, the J gene TRBJ2-2, with 9 bases that match TRBD1. Germline V lookup: CDR1 SNHLY, CDR2 FYNNEI. The CDR3 has 14 amino acids. V lost 6 bases and J lost 4; bases outside the gene matches: 3. CDR3 region: CASRGDRVTGELFF. CDR3 coding DNA: TGTGCCAGCAGGGGGGACAGGGTCACCGGGGAGCTGTTTTTT.

The rearrangement uses TRBV13 and TRBJ2-2; D perhaps matches TRBD2 (5 bases). Per germline, CDR1 PRHDT and CDR2 FYEKMQ (reference sequence). CDR3 length: 13 residues. V lost 5 bases and J lost 7, with 11 bases in between. The CDR3 DNA reads as TGTGCCAGCAGCCCGGAAGAGGGCGGGGAGCTGTTTTTT. Protein sequence: CASSPEEGGELFF.

The chain links TRBV9 to TRBJ1-1; D is uncertain. V was pared by 4 bases and J by 2 bases, with 9 bases between. The CDR3 is made up of 13 amino acids. Germline CDR1 SGDLS, CDR2 YYNGEE. CDR3 residues: CASSPGFNTEAFF. CDR3 nucleotides: TGTGCCAGCAGCCCAGGCTTTAACACTGAAGCTTTCTTT.

The chain couples TRBV3-1 (or the pseudogene TRBV3-2) to TRBJ1-1; TRBD1 might be the D (5 bases). Germline V gene data show CDR1 as LGHDT and CDR2 as YNNKEL (reference sequence). Deletions cut 0 bases from V and 3 bases from J, with 14 bases between. This CDR3 region has 16 residues. CDR3 sequence: CASSQERGVGDTEAFF. In DNA, the CDR3 is TGTGCCAGCAGCCAAGAACGGGGGGTAGGGGACACTGAAGCTTTCTTT.

This clone is a singleton in its sample. The chain links TRBV9 to TRBJ2-7, with TRBD1 matching over 8 bases. Looked up from germline, CDR1 is SGDLS and CDR2 is YYNGEE. The CDR3 runs to 15 residues. The ends lost 3 bases at V and 3 bases at J; junction bases unmatched: 8. The CDR3 DNA follows: TGTGCCAGCAGCGGCCCCGGGACAGGAGGCTACGAGCAGTACTTC. Amino acids: CASSGPGTGGYEQYF.

The rearrangement uses TRBV5-5 and TRBJ1-1; possible D gene TRBD1, 5 bases. The CDR3 has 16 amino acids. The ends were cut back, 4 bases at V and 0 bases at J, with 16 bases in the middle. The germline gives CDR1 SGHKS, CDR2 YYEKEE (reference sequence). CDR3 sequence: CASSIDSSAMNTEAFF. As DNA, the CDR3 is TGTGCCAGCAGCATAGACAGTTCTGCCATGAACACTGAAGCTTTCTTT.